This T cell receptor (beta chain) is from a study of CD8 T cells in ankylosing spondylitis (dated by TCRdb to 2017 to 2019). Study-level background: To find TCR variants linked to disease, the study profiled T cell receptor beta repertoires in ankylosing spondylitis patients and healthy donors. The full study cohort comprised 25 ankylosing spondylitis patients and 110 or so healthy donors. Peripheral blood was sampled, and synovial fluid was additionally collected from ankylosing spondylitis patients. Overall study results and their limits: Some TCR beta motif variants had previously been reported in synovial fluid and blood of reactive arthritis patients, which suggested common disease-initiation mechanisms. The disease-linked clones were reported as significantly enriched in matched synovial fluid samples from ankylosing spondylitis patients. Blood from ankylosing spondylitis patients appeared to be characterized by a TCR beta motif made up of about 8 highly homologous amino acid variants. A CD8+ phenotype was shown by the disease-linked clones, which were found at relatively low frequencies in peripheral blood.

In regard to this clonotype: The specificity of this receptor is unknown. No per-base quality is available; no much larger clone lies one base away.

Instrument on record: Illumina HiSeq 2500. TCR beta libraries were prepared by quantitative 5'-RACE with molecular barcodes. Concerning the study's data processing: A new computational method based on a probabilistic model of VDJ rearrangement was used to identify disease-linked TCR variants. TCRdb's own reprocessing of the public reads used fastp at Q25 and MiXCR and kept productive beta chains. Each CDR3 protein appears once, grouped with its most common genes and DNA. These V and J calls rely on TCRdb rather than the paper's analysis. The sample table shows some 270,000 distinct CDR3 sequences, and roughly a third are seen once. Together, the top ten hold about 4% of the sample. From a lookup of the germline V gene (reference sequence), CDR1 and CDR2 are SEHNR and FQNEAQ. The cysteine opens and the phenylalanine closes a CDR3 of 16 amino acids. The DNA shown is the 48-base CDR3, in frame from base 1. Trimming leaves V shorter by 3 bases and J shorter by 4 bases, with the junction holding 11 bases beyond the gene matches.

The TCR was taken from a male donor with ankylosing spondylitis or in good health (not recorded which). The chain is encoded by TRBV7-9 joined to TRBJ1-1; 7 bases in the middle match TRBD1. The source material was blood, either unsorted or a sorted T cell fraction (not recorded which). The DNA sequence reads TGTGCCAGCAGCTTGGACAGGTCGACGCGGGGCACTGAAGCTTTCTTT. Translation gives CASSLDRSTRGTEAFF. The reference TRBV7-9 and TRBJ1-1 proteins fill in what lies around the CDR3, so the full variable domain reads DTGVSQNPRHKITKRGQNVTFRCDPISEHNRLYWYRQTLGQGPEFLTYFQNEAQLEKSRLLSDRFSAERPKGSFSTLEIQRTEQGDSAMYLCASSLDRSTRGTEAFFGQGTRLTVV.